This TCR beta chain was sequenced for a study of cytotoxic CD8 clonotypes in ibrutinib-treated CLL (dated by TCRdb to about 2021). In terms of the full investigation: The cohort had 11 to 12 relapsed/refractory and roughly 14 treatment-naive patients; some 17 were IGHV unmutated. Partial responses were observed in some 24 patients and complete responses in 2; after a median follow-up of around 68 months, remission was maintained in 15 or so patients and progression was observed in roughly twelve. The response samples were drawn at a median of 12 months into treatment, with a range of about 6 to 40 months. An average of 255,043 productive templates and some 100,000 productive rearrangements was obtained per sample. Longitudinal samples were obtainable from about 30% of the roughly 90 participants in the trial. Cryopreserved peripheral blood mononuclear cells were collected before treatment, at response, and at either disease progression or sustained remission. Patients were still on ibrutinib when every remission and progressive disease sample was collected. Overall study outcomes, separate from this receptor: Sustained-remission and progressing patients did not have matched sampling times, and lymph node repertoires were not examined. At baseline, clonality was higher than in age-matched healthy donors and showed a strong correlation with circulating CD8+ T-cell counts. Clonality increased at ibrutinib response, stayed stable in sustained remission, and fell back toward baseline at progression. Public clonotypes were rare and either shrank or stayed stable during treatment, and the rise in clonality at ibrutinib response reflected expansion of private clonotypes.

Worth noting for this clone: Its recognized antigen is unknown. Base qualities were left out, and no much larger clone turns up one base away.

From cysteine to phenylalanine, the CDR3 is 15 amino acids long. The DNA shown is the 45-base CDR3, in frame from base 1. V is pruned by 6 bases and J by 3 bases, leaving 8 bases of the junction without a gene match. As encoded in the germline V gene (reference sequence), CDR1 is LNHDA while CDR2 is SQIVND. What the time point label conveys for this sample: 12 months on ibrutinib. For TCR beta library preparation, roughly 2 micrograms of genomic DNA were extracted from the cryopreserved PBMCs. High-throughput TCR beta sequencing was performed on longitudinal blood samples from CLL patients receiving ibrutinib monotherapy. The patients took part in an open-label, single-center phase 2 trial of ibrutinib monotherapy. On a MiSeq, deep resolution sequencing aimed for a depth between 1 in 1 million and 1 in 200,000 T cells, with each clonotype covered approximately 9.2x on average. The immunoSEQ hsTCRB Kit was used to generate TCR beta libraries. As for the original processing: ImmunoSEQ Data Assistant and ImmunoSEQ Analyzer were used for data analysis, and V, D and J genes were assigned according to IMGT definitions. Clonality, with values ranging from 0 to 1, was calculated as one minus the normalized Shannon entropy of productive rearrangement frequencies. Only overrepresented clonotypes making up at least 0.05% of the repertoire of each patient were included in the public clonotype analysis. Some 13 age-matched healthy donor repertoires from immuneACCESS served as clonality controls. What TCRdb holds here is the immuneACCESS table cut down to in-frame rearrangements. Part of the clones is not present; checked against another copy, under half of the missing clones reflect an unresolved V gene, and the others are unexplained. V, J and clone size derive from that table, while D and trimming were established from the DNA sequence. A total of around 200,000 clones appear in this sample, just under 80% of them only once. The top ten clones comprise approximately 10% of the sample.

This chain is built from TRBV19 and TRBJ2-3, with TRBD1 matching 8 junction bases. Material: PBMCs, obtained after 12 months of ibrutinib treatment. The clonotype comes from a human donor with chronic lymphocytic leukemia. The DNA reads TGTGCCAGTAGCGATCACAGGGGGGTGACAGATACGCAGTATTTT. Its amino acids are CASSDHRGVTDTQYF.